The 5 T cell receptor beta chains presented below share a single source sample, sequenced in a study of shared clonotypes between healthy human individuals. Naive-designated CD8 cells lacked CD45RO, were positively enriched for CCR7, and omitted terminally differentiated effector memory CD45RA+ cells. Profiling relied on immunoSEQ multiplex PCR, and the TCRdb table lists in-frame clones only, not all of them. Seen here are 2 million to 2.5 million clones, approximately 95% observed once, and the top ten hold around 1.1%. The sequencing sample was made of naive CD8+ T cells sorted from blood. These TCRs come from a man aged 18 to 30 in good health.

Points on this clone: Additional DNA sequences in this sample encode the identical CDR3. The chain combines TRBV10-3 with TRBJ1-2, with D perhaps TRBD1 (5 bases). Germline lookup yields CDR1 ENHRY and CDR2 SYGVKD. Trimming took off 2 bases at V and 2 bases at J, with 9 bases between the two ends. The CDR3 is 14 residues long. The CDR3 sequence: CAISEGQGNYGYTF. CDR3 nucleotide sequence: TGTGCCATCAGTGAGGGGCAGGGAAACTATGGCTACACCTTC.

This CDR3 is CASSEGGQVFRPQHF. Written as DNA, the CDR3 is TGTGCCAGCAGTGAGGGGGGACAGGTATTTCGGCCCCAGCATTTT. The chain uses TRBV2 and TRBJ1-5; TRBD1 aligns across 8 bases. Germline CDR1 and CDR2: SNHLY and FYNNEI. The CDR3 has 15 amino acids. The J segment lost 9 bases and the V segment lost 3 bases, leaving 10 bases of the junction unmatched.

This clone came up once. The chain couples TRBV10-2 to TRBJ2-3; TRBD2 agrees at 8 bases. The CDR3 sequence is 18 residues long. From germline, CDR1 is WSHSY and CDR2 SAAADI. V shed 3 bases, J shed 4 bases, and the junction held 15 bases outside the gene matches. This CDR3 is CASSDSLIGGGGADTQYF. As DNA, the CDR3 is TGCGCCAGCAGTGATAGCCTTATCGGGGGGGGTGGCGCAGATACGCAGTATTTT.

V is TRBV27 and J is TRBJ2-2, with 7 bases aligning to TRBD2. The germline gives CDR1 MNHEY, CDR2 SMNVEV (reference sequence). CDR3 length: 16 amino acids. J was trimmed by 5 bases and V by 3 bases; bases with no gene match: 9. The CDR3 region has the DNA TGTGCCAGCAGTTTTTTGGCGGGAGTATCTACCGGGGAGCTGTTTTTT. Its translation: CASSFLAGVSTGELFF.

This clone was seen only once. The chain couples TRBV29-1 to TRBJ1-2; D ambiguous. This CDR3 has 11 amino acids. Germline CDR1 SQVTM, CDR2 ANQGSEA. The V and J ends lost 5 bases and 4 bases respectively, with 8 bases between them. In DNA, the CDR3 is TGCAGCGTTCCCGGCCCCTATGGCTACACCTTC. Translated, it gives CSVPGPYGYTF.